The TCR beta chain described here comes from a study of identical twins. Study outcomes and limitations: Zero-insertion results could be subject to partial confounding by invariant MAIT and iNKT cells.

Unique molecular identifiers were present on the cDNA, which also gained a universal primer site by template switching. TCRdb reprocessed the 5' RACE reads with MiXCR, giving one entry per CDR3 protein. In the table there are about 470,000 distinct CDR3 sequences, 20% to 25% of which are singletons. V shed 1 base and J shed 5 bases, with 6 bases lying between them. The CDR3 totals 13 residues. The germline gives CDR1 SGHRS, CDR2 YFSETQ. Healthy Caucasians provided all donations. This clonotype came up many times. Its matching antigen is unknown. In addition, the sample was reused for a study of T cells expressing NK-cell markers. That work contributes: The share of CD8+ T cells held by dominant NKG2C+ clonotypes was about 1.0-7.5% in roughly 6 donors.

This chain connects TRBV5-1 to TRBJ2-2, with D unclear. The material sequenced was CD4+ T cells sorted from blood. The receptor was isolated from a woman aged 18-29 years in good health. CDR3 loop: CASSLSETGELFF. CDR3 coding DNA: TGCGCCAGCAGCTTGTCGGAGACCGGGGAGCTGTTTTTT.